These T cell receptor beta chains were read from a single sample in a study of CD8+ T cells in alopecia areata. The table came from immunoSEQ multiplex PCR; TCRdb's copy has only in-frame clones and leaves some out. The sample shows some 170,000 clones, about 72% of them seen only once. Sequences were derived from CD8+ T cells sorted from blood, sampled at week 0. The origin of the receptors is a human donor with alopecia areata. The CDR3 runs from the conserved cysteine through the conserved F or W. Fields, in order: V gene, clone size, D gene, J gene, CDR3 protein, CDR3 DNA. A D gene is named only where the DNA matches it firmly. Size tells how often a clone was seen (once, few, many) or the class of an expanded clone, and some rows leave it out.

TRBV5-6,once,.,TRBJ1-1,CASSLTGAITEAFF,TGTGCCAGCAGCTTGACCGGGGCCATCACTGAAGCTTTCTTT
TRBV13,.,.,TRBJ1-2,CASSLGRDLYGYTF,TGTGCCAGCAGCTTAGGAAGGGACCTATATGGCTACACCTTC
TRBV9,.,TRBD2,TRBJ2-3,CASSFHDSGYSTDTQYF,TGTGCCAGCAGCTTCCACGATAGCGGGTATAGCACAGATACGCAGTATTTT
TRBV30,.,.,TRBJ2-2,CAWSGGRSSRLGELFF,TGTGCCTGGAGTGGGGGACGGTCTAGCCGCCTCGGGGAGCTGTTTTTT
TRBV5-4,few,TRBD1,TRBJ1-2,CASTSGTGGDYGYTF,TGTGCCAGCACCTCCGGGACAGGGGGCGACTATGGCTACACCTTC
TRBV4-1,.,.,TRBJ1-5,CASSHVAQGNQPQHF,TGCGCCAGCAGCCACGTAGCCCAGGGGAATCAGCCCCAGCATTTT
TRBV2,.,TRBD2,TRBJ2-3,CASSESSGGRTDTQYF,TGTGCCAGCAGTGAAAGTAGCGGGGGGAGGACAGATACGCAGTATTTT
TRBV2,.,.,TRBJ2-7,CASSESGSPYEQYF,TGTGCCAGCAGTGAGTCCGGGTCCCCCTACGAGCAGTACTTC
TRBV13,.,TRBD1,TRBJ1-4,CASSDGTGEKLFF,TGTGCCAGCAGCGATGGGACAGGGGAAAAACTGTTTTTT
TRBV21-1,.,.,TRBJ1-5,CASSKVRGIDQPQHF,TGTGCCAGCAGCAAAGTGAGGGGAATCGATCAGCCCCAGCATTTT
TRBV19,.,.,TRBJ2-7,CASSIGGEQYF,TGTGCCAGTAGTATAGGTGGTGAGCAGTACTTC
TRBV9,.,.,TRBJ1-2,CASSVSDTF,TGTGCCAGCAGCGTATCCGACACCTTC
TRBV5-6,.,TRBD1,TRBJ2-5,CASGRQGWETQYF,TGTGCCAGCGGGAGACAGGGGTGGGAGACCCAGTACTTC
TRBV27,.,.,TRBJ2-1,CASSLRGRPPNEQFF,TGTGCCAGCAGTTTAAGGGGTCGACCCCCCAATGAGCAGTTCTTC
TRBV4-1,.,TRBD1,TRBJ2-7,CASSQEGGQASEQYF,TGCGCCAGCAGCCAAGAGGGGGGACAGGCAAGCGAGCAGTACTTC
TRBV10-3,few,.,TRBJ2-3,CAISAAETDTDTQYF,TGTGCCATCAGTGCTGCAGAGACAGACACAGATACGCAGTATTTT
TRBV9,.,.,TRBJ2-2,CASSEQYGGISGELFF,TGTGCCAGCAGCGAACAATACGGGGGAATTTCCGGGGAGCTGTTTTTT
TRBV10-1,.,.,TRBJ2-7,CASSDAGEQYF,TGCGCCAGCAGTGACGCGGGGGAGCAGTACTTC
TRBV6-5,few,.,TRBJ2-5,CASSYSTGAETQYF,TGTGCCAGCAGTTACTCGACAGGCGCCGAGACCCAGTACTTC
TRBV15,.,.,TRBJ2-1,CATSRYDSSTNNEQFF,TGTGCCACCAGCAGATACGACAGTTCTACGAACAATGAGCAGTTCTTC
TRBV29-1,.,.,TRBJ2-7,CSAEGRDSYEQYF,TGCAGCGCCGAGGGCCGAGATTCCTACGAGCAGTACTTC
TRBV9,few,TRBD1,TRBJ2-1,CASSVTPGQREFF,TGTGCCAGCAGCGTAACACCGGGACAGAGGGAGTTCTTC
TRBV5-1,many,.,TRBJ1-1,CASSFRGGNTEAFF,TGCGCCAGCAGCTTTCGGGGTGGGAACACTGAAGCTTTCTTT
TRBV2,.,TRBD1,TRBJ1-4,CASSDFGTGDEKLFF,TGTGCCAGCAGTGATTTCGGGACAGGGGACGAAAAACTGTTTTTT